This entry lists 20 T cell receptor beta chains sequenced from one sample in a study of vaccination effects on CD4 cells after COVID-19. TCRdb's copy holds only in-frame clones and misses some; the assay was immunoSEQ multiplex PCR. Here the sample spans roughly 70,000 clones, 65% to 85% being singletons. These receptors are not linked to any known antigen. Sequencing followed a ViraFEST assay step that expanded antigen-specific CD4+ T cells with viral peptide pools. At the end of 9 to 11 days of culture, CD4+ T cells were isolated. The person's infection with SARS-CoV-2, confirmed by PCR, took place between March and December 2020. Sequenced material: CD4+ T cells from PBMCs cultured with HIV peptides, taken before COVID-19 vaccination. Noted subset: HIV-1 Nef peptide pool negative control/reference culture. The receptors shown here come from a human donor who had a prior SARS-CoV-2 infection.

The chain's CDR3 is CASSDHNEQFF. DNA of the CDR3: TGTGCCAGCAGTGATCACAATGAGCAGTTCTTC. The chain recombines TRBV2 with TRBJ2-1, with no clear D. Trimming left V 3 bases short and J 5 bases short, with 2 bases between. Germline values: CDR1 SNHLY, CDR2 FYNNEI. The CDR3 loop spans 11 amino acids.

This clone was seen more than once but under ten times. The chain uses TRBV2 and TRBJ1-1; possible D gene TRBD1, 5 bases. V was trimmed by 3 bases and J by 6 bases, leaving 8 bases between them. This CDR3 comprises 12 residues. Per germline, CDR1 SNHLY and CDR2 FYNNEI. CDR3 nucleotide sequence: TGTGCCAGCAGTGAGGGGACCGCTGAAGCTTTCTTT. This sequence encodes CASSEGTAEAFF.

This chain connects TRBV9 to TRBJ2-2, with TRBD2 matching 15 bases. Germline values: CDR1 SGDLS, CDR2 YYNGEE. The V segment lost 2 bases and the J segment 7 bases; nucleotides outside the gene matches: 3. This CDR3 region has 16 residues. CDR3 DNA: TGTGCCAGCAGCGTGGGACTAGCGGGGGGCGGCGGGGAGCTGTTTTTT. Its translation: CASSVGLAGGGGELFF. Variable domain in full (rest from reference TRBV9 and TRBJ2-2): DSGVTQTPKHLITATGQRVTLRCSPRSGDLSVYWYQQSLDQGLQFLIQYYNGEERAKGNILERFSAQQFPDLHSELNLSSLELGDSALYFCASSVGLAGGGGELFFGEGSRLTVL.

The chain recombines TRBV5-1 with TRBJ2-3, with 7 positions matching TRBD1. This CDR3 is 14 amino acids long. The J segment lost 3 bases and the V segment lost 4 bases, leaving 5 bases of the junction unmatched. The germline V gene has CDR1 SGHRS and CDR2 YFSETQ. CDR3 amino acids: CASSQGGRTDTQYF. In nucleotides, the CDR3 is TGCGCCAGCAGCCAAGGGGGCAGGACAGATACGCAGTATTTT.

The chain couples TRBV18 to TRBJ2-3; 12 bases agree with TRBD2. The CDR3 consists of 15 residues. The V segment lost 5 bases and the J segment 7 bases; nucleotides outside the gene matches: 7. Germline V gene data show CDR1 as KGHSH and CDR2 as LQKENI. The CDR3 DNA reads TGTGCCAGCTCATCACTAGCGGGAGGTCTAAATACGCAGTATTTT. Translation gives CASSSLAGGLNTQYF.

The CDR3 nucleotides read TGTGCCTGGAGCGGAGAGGGGCCGGACATTCAGTACTTC. Translated: CAWSGEGPDIQYF. This chain joins TRBV30 and TRBJ2-4; perhaps D is TRBD1 or TRBD2 (5 bases each). The V gene lost 3 bases and the J gene lost 8 bases, with 14 bases spanning the gap. Germline V gene sequence: CDR1 GTSNPN, CDR2 SVGIG (reference sequence). This CDR3 contains 13 residues.

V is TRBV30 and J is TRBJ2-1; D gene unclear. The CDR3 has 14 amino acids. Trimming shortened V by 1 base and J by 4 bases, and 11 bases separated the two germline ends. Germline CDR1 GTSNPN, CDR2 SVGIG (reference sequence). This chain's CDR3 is CAWSDGQLYNEQFF. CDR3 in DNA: TGTGCCTGGAGTGACGGGCAGCTATACAATGAGCAGTTCTTC.

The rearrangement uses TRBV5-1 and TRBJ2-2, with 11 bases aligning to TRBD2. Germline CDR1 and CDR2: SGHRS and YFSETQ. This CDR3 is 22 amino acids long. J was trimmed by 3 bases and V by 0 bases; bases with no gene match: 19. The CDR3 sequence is CASSLAVGPILAGEEDTGELFF. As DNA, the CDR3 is TGCGCCAGCAGCTTGGCCGTAGGCCCCATACTAGCGGGAGAGGAGGACACCGGGGAGCTGTTTTTT.

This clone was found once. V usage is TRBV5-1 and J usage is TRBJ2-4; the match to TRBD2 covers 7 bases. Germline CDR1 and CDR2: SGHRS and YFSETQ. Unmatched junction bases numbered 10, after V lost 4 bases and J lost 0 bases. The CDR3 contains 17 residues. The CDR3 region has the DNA TGCGCCAGCAGCGACCCGGGAGGACGGGGAGCCAAAAACATTCAGTACTTC. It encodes CASSDPGGRGAKNIQYF.

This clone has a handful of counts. CDR3 region: CASSQVAGYPGELFF. In nucleotides, the CDR3 is TGTGCCAGCAGCCAAGTAGCGGGGTACCCCGGGGAGCTGTTTTTT. The chain is built from TRBV14 and TRBJ2-2, with 8 bases that match TRBD2. The germline V gene has CDR1 SGHDN and CDR2 FVKESK. The CDR3 runs to 15 residues. V gave up 1 base and J gave up 6 bases; unmatched junction bases: 4.

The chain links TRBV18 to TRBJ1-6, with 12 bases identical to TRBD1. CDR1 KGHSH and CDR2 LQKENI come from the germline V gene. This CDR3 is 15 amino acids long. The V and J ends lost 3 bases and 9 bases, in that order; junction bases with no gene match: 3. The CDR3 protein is CASSPGQGAFSPLHF. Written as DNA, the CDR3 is TGTGCCAGCTCACCGGGACAGGGGGCGTTTTCACCCCTCCACTTT. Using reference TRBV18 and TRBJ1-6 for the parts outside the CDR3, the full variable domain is NAGVMQNPRHLVRRRGQEARLRCSPMKGHSHVYWYRQLPEEGLKFMVYLQKENIIDESGMPKERFSAEFPKEGPSILRIQQVVRGDSAAYFCASSPGQGAFSPLHFGNGTRLTVT.

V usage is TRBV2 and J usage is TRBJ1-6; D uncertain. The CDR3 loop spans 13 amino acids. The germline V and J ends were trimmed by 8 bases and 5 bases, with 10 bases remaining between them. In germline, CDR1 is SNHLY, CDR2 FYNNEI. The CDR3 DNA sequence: TGTGCCAGCGGGGAACACCATAATTCACCCCTCCACTTT. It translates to CASGEHHNSPLHF.

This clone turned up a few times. CDR3 region: CASSLVFTPIYGYTF. The CDR3 nucleotides read TGTGCCAGCAGCTTGGTGTTTACGCCAATCTATGGCTACACCTTC. The V call is TRBV5-6, the J call TRBJ1-2; D ambiguous. Germline loops: CDR1 SGHDT, CDR2 YYEEEE. Trimming stripped 0 bases from V and 4 bases from J, with 13 bases between. The CDR3 has 15 residues.

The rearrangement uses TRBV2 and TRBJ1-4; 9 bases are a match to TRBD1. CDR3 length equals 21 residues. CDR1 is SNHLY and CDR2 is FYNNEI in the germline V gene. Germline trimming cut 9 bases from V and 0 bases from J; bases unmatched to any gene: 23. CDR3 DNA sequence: TGTGCCAGGAGCGCACAGGGGGCCTTCGCCCTTTTGGATGCAACTAATGAAAAACTGTTTTTT. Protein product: CARSAQGAFALLDATNEKLFF.

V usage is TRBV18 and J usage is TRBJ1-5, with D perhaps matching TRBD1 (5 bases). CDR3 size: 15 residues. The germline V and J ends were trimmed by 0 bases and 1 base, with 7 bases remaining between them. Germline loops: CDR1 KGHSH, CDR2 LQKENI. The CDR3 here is CASSPPGTSNQPQHF. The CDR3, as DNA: TGTGCCAGCTCACCACCCGGGACGAGCAATCAGCCCCAGCATTTT.

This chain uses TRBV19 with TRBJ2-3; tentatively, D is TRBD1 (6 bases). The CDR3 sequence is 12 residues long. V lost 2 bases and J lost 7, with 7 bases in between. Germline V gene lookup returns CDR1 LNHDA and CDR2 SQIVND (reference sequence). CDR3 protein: CASSIQGYTQYF. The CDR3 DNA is TGTGCCAGTAGTATACAGGGGTATACGCAGTATTTT.

Here the CDR3 reads CASSLVQTASPLHF. CDR3 bases: TGTGCCAGCAGCTTAGTCCAAACAGCATCACCCCTCCACTTT. The chain couples TRBV7-8 to TRBJ1-6, with D unresolved. CDR3 length: 14 amino acids. The V gene's germline CDR1 is SGHVS and CDR2 FQNEAQ. Trimming took off 1 base at V and 10 bases at J, with 11 bases between the two ends.

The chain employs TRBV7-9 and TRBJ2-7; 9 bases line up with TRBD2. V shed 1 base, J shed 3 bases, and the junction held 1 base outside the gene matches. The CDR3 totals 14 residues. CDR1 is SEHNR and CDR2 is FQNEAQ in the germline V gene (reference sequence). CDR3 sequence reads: CASSLELAGYEQYF. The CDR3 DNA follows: TGTGCCAGCAGCTTAGAACTAGCGGGCTACGAGCAGTACTTC.

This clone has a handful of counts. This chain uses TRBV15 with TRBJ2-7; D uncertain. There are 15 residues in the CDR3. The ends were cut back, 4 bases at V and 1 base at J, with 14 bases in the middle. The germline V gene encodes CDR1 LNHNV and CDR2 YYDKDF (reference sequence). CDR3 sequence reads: CATSNPGIFSYEQYF. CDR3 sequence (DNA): TGTGCCACCAGCAACCCAGGTATTTTTTCCTACGAGCAGTACTTC. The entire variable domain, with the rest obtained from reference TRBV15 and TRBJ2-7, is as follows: DAMVIQNPRYQVTQFGKPVTLSCSQTLNHNVMYWYQQKSSQAPKLLFHYYDKDFNNEADTPDNFQSRRPNTSFCFLDIRSPGLGDTAMYLCATSNPGIFSYEQYFGPGTRLTVT.

The CDR3 nucleotides read TGTGCCAGCAGCTTATTGTCGGGGGGTACTGAAGCTTTCTTT. Residues: CASSLLSGGTEAFF. The rearrangement joins TRBV7-9 to TRBJ1-1; D may be TRBD1 (5 bases). The CDR3 consists of 14 residues. In germline, CDR1 is SEHNR, CDR2 FQNEAQ (reference sequence). Trimming removed 2 bases at V and 5 bases at J, with 12 bases between.